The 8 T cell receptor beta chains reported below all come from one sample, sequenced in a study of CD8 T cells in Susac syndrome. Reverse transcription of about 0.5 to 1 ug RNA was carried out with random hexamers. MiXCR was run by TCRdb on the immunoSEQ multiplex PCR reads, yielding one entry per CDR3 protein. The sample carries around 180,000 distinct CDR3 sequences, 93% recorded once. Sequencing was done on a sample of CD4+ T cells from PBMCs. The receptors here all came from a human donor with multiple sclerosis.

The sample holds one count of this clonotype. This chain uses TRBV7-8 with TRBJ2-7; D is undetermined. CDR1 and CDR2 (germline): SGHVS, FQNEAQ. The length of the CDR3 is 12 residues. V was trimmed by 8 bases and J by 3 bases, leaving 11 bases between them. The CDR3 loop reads CASAGSLYEQYF. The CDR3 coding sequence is TGTGCCAGCGCCGGGTCTCTCTACGAGCAGTACTTC.

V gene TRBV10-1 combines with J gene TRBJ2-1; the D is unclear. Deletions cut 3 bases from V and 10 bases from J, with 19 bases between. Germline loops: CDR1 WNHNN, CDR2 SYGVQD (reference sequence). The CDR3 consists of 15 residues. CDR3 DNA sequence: TGCGCCAGCAGTGACCCCGGAGAAGAGCGCAGGGAGCAGTTCTTC. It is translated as CASSDPGEERREQFF.

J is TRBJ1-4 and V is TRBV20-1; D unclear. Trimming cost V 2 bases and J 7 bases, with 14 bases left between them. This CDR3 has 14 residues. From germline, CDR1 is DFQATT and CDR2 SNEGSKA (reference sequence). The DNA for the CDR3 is TGCAGTGCTAGAAGAACTATGGGTAGTGAAAAACTGTTTTTT. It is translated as CSARRTMGSEKLFF.

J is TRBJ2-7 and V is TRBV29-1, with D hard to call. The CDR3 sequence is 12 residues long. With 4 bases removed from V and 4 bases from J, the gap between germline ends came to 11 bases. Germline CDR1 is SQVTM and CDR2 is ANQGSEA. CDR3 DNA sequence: TGCAGCGTTGTTCTAGTCGGGTACGAGCAGTACTTC. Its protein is CSVVLVGYEQYF.

The CDR3, as DNA: TGTGCCAGTAGTAAGGTAGCGGGTCTCTCCTACGAGCAGTACTTC. Protein: CASSKVAGLSYEQYF. The chain uses TRBV19 and TRBJ2-7, with 7 bases that match TRBD2. After removal of 4 bases from V and 0 bases from J, the junction contained 6 bases not matched to a gene. CDR1 LNHDA and CDR2 SQIVND come from the germline V gene (reference sequence). The CDR3 sequence is 15 residues long. Combining the CDR3 with reference TRBV19 and TRBJ2-7 gives the whole variable domain DGGITQSPKYLFRKEGQNVTLSCEQNLNHDAMYWYRQDPGQGLRLIYYSQIVNDFQKGDIAEGYSVSREKKESFPLTVTSAQKNPTAFYLCASSKVAGLSYEQYFGPGTRLTVT.

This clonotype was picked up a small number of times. The CDR3 DNA is TGTGCCAGCAGCCCGGGACGTGGCTACAATGAGCAGTTCTTC. Its translation is CASSPGRGYNEQFF. The chain recombines TRBV7-2 with TRBJ2-1; possibly TRBD1 or TRBD2 for D (5 bases each). V was clipped by 5 bases and J by 3 bases, with 11 bases between them. Germline CDR1 SGHTA, CDR2 FQGNSA. CDR3 length equals 14 residues.

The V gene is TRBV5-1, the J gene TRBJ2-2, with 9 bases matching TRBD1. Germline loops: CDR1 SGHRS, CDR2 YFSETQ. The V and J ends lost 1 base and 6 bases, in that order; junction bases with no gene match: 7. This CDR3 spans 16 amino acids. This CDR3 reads CASSLNPGQGSGELFF. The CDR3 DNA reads TGCGCCAGCAGCTTGAATCCGGGACAGGGCTCCGGGGAGCTGTTTTTT. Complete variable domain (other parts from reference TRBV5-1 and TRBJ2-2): KAGVTQTPRYLIKTRGQQVTLSCSPISGHRSVSWYQQTPGQGLQFLFEYFSETQRNKGNFPGRFSGRQFSNSRSEMNVSTLELGDSALYLCASSLNPGQGSGELFFGEGSRLTVL.

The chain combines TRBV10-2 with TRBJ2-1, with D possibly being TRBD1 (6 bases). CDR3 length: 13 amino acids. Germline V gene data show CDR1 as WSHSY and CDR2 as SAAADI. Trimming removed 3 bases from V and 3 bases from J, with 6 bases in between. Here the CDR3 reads CASSEQGYNEQFF. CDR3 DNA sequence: TGCGCCAGCAGTGAACAGGGCTACAATGAGCAGTTCTTC.